This TCR beta chain was obtained from a study of CD4 T cells in relation to SARS-CoV-2 and coronaviruses. Remarks on this clone: Its antigen remains unidentified.

CD4+ T cells from unexposed donors were obtained before the COVID-19 pandemic (2011-2018). After around nine days of culture, CD4+ T cells were isolated. The V gene end was trimmed by 4 bases and the J gene end by 7 bases; junction bases not matched to a gene: 11. CDR1 and CDR2 from the germline V gene are ENHRY and SYGVKD. This CDR3 is 15 amino acids long. Repertoires were generated with immunoSEQ multiplex PCR, while TCRdb's copy carries only in-frame clones and drops some. The repertoire holds roughly 20,000 clones, with under 80% as singletons. The chain couples TRBV10-3 to TRBJ2-7; 9 bases agree with TRBD2. Sequencing was carried out using CD4+ T cells from PBMCs, cultured in vitro. This receptor was taken from a human donor in good health. CDR3: CAISVSGGRAREQYF. CDR3 nucleotide sequence: TGTGCCATCAGTGTTTCCGGCGGGAGGGCCCGGGAGCAGTACTTC.